A single sample gave rise to the 32 T cell receptor beta chains below, sequenced in a study of early T cells in non-severe SARS-CoV-2 infection. Each CDR3 protein gets one entry after TCRdb re-called the 5' RACE reads with MiXCR. Among 60,000 to 90,000 distinct CDR3 sequences listed, 7.5% to 10% were seen once. Sequenced: whole blood. All receptors come from an adult who was a healthcare worker with PCR-confirmed SARS-CoV-2 infection or an uninfected control (not recorded which).

This clonotype occurred many times. V is TRBV7-9 and J is TRBJ2-4; the D gene is possibly TRBD2 (6 bases). In germline, CDR1 is SEHNR, CDR2 FQNEAQ (reference sequence). Trimming left V 1 base short and J 10 bases short, with 23 bases between. The CDR3 consists of 17 residues. The CDR3 bases are TGTGCCAGCAGCTTAGATGGTAGCCCGGGACTGAACGAAATTCAGTACTTC. Its translation: CASSLDGSPGLNEIQYF.

V usage is TRBV2 and J usage is TRBJ2-7, with no clear D. The V and J ends lost 6 bases and 8 bases respectively, with 14 bases between them. The CDR3 runs 12 residues. Germline loops: CDR1 SNHLY, CDR2 FYNNEI. CDR3 loop: CASRVESGKQYF. The CDR3, as DNA: TGTGCCAGCAGAGTGGAGTCCGGAAAGCAGTACTTC.

This chain uses TRBV6-5 with TRBJ2-3; D remains ambiguous. Germline V gene data show CDR1 as MNHEY and CDR2 as SVGAGI. Deletions cut 0 bases from V and 2 bases from J, with 15 bases between. The CDR3 is 17 residues long. The CDR3 DNA reads as TGTGCCAGCAGTTACTCGTTACCCGAGAGGCCCACAGATACGCAGTATTTT. It specifies CASSYSLPERPTDTQYF.

Many counts were recorded for this clonotype. The rearrangement uses TRBV27 and TRBJ1-5; possibly TRBD1 for D (6 bases). Germline CDR1 is MNHEY and CDR2 is SMNVEV (reference sequence). Trimming cost V 2 bases and J 8 bases, with 13 bases left between them. The CDR3 totals 14 residues. CDR3 bases: TGTGCCAGCAGTTTAACAGGGTTTGTCAAGCCCCAGCATTTT. This translates into CASSLTGFVKPQHF.

This clonotype was seen more than once but under ten times. The rearrangement links TRBV28 to TRBJ2-7; weak D call: TRBD1 (8 bases). Germline CDR1 MDHEN, CDR2 SYDVKM. V was shortened by 4 bases and J by 4 bases, with 20 bases between the two germline ends. The CDR3 extends over 16 amino acids. The CDR3 loop is CASSSHRTGREYEQYF. The DNA of the CDR3 is TGTGCCAGCAGTTCGCATCGGACAGGGAGGGAGTACGAGCAGTACTTC.

This chain links TRBV12-3 or TRBV12-4 with TRBJ1-1; no clear D. V was pared by 8 bases and J by 4 bases, with 17 bases between. The CDR3 is made up of 14 amino acids. For the CDR3, the DNA is TGTGCCAGCGAAAGAAACCAGGTGGGCACTGAAGCTTTCTTT. Residues: CASERNQVGTEAFF.

V gene TRBV20-1 combines with J gene TRBJ1-5; tentative D call: TRBD1 (5 bases). Trimming cost V 1 base and J 4 bases, with 8 bases left between them. The CDR3 has 13 residues. Per the germline V gene, CDR1 is DFQATT and CDR2 is SNEGSKA (reference sequence). The CDR3 DNA sequence: TGCAGTGCTAGAGTCGGGGGGAATCAGCCCCAGCATTTT. Translated, it gives CSARVGGNQPQHF.

This clonotype was observed many times. This chain uses TRBV5-1 with TRBJ1-1, with TRBD1 identical over 7 bases. The CDR3 is made up of 15 amino acids. CDR1 and CDR2 from the germline V gene are SGHRS and YFSETQ. The V and J ends lost 4 bases and 1 base, in that order; junction bases with no gene match: 7. The CDR3 loop reads CASSLQGQTNTEAFF. The DNA of the CDR3 is TGCGCCAGCAGCCTACAGGGACAGACGAACACTGAAGCTTTCTTT.

This clonotype was seen at least ten times. The V call is TRBV27, the J call TRBJ2-1; D possibly corresponds to TRBD2 (6 bases). This CDR3 comprises 13 residues. Trimming removed 4 bases at V and 10 bases at J, with 14 bases between. Germline lookup yields CDR1 MNHEY and CDR2 SMNVEV (reference sequence). The CDR3 sequence: CASSSLAYGEQFF. The CDR3 DNA reads TGTGCCAGCAGTTCACTAGCCTACGGGGAGCAGTTCTTC.

This clonotype was seen just once. The chain is built from TRBV29-1 and TRBJ1-1; no clear D. The V end lost 6 bases, the J end lost 5 bases, and 13 bases lay between the germline ends. Germline loops: CDR1 SQVTM, CDR2 ANQGSEA. This CDR3 comprises 12 residues. For the CDR3, the DNA is TGCAGCGTGAAGATGGGAGTTACTGAAGCTTTCTTT. Protein product: CSVKMGVTEAFF.

This clonotype showed up just a few times. The chain has TRBV28 and TRBJ2-7; 9 bases match TRBD2. V lost 3 bases and J lost 7; bases outside the gene matches: 7. This CDR3 has 14 residues. CDR1 MDHEN and CDR2 SYDVKM come from the germline V gene. Here the CDR3 DNA reads TGTGCCAGCAGTTTTGTAGCGGGAGATCGGGAGCAGTACTTC. Protein sequence: CASSFVAGDREQYF.

This clonotype was detected only a few times. The chain recombines TRBV10-3 with TRBJ2-5; D gene unclear. Trimming shortened V by 5 bases and J by 5 bases, and 9 bases separated the two germline ends. The CDR3 is 12 amino acids. Per the germline V gene, CDR1 is ENHRY and CDR2 is SYGVKD. CDR3 protein: CAISWKGETQYF. For the CDR3, the DNA is TGTGCCATCAGTTGGAAAGGGGAGACCCAGTACTTC.

The table lists this clonotype with many counts. The V call is TRBV7-9, the J call TRBJ2-1, with D possibly being TRBD2 (7 bases). Germline CDR1 SEHNR, CDR2 FQNEAQ (reference sequence). The CDR3 has 15 amino acids. Trimming shortened V by 1 base and J by 3 bases, and 10 bases separated the two germline ends. The CDR3 DNA follows: TGTGCCAGCAGCTTAGGCGGGGGCTACTACAATGAGCAGTTCTTC. It encodes CASSLGGGYYNEQFF.

V is TRBV6-2 or TRBV6-3 and J is TRBJ1-6, with 9 bases fitting TRBD1. The germline V gene encodes CDR1 MNHEY and CDR2 SVGEGT. The CDR3 length is 16 residues. Germline trimming cut 4 bases from V and 7 bases from J; bases unmatched to any gene: 8. Written as DNA, the CDR3 is TGTGCCAGCAGTTCCCGGGACAGGGTCGGCAATTCACCCCTCCACTTT. Translation: CASSSRDRVGNSPLHF.

The chain recombines TRBV18 with TRBJ2-7; D gene ambiguous. The length of the CDR3 is 15 residues. Trimming shortened V by 1 base and J by 1 base, and 11 bases separated the two germline ends. CDR1 and CDR2 from the germline V gene are KGHSH and LQKENI. For the CDR3, the DNA is TGTGCCAGCTCACCACGAACGAGTATGTCCTACGAGCAGTACTTC. Translated, it gives CASSPRTSMSYEQYF.

This clonotype has only a few counts. J is TRBJ2-5 and V is TRBV30, with 7 bases fitting TRBD1. Germline values: CDR1 GTSNPN, CDR2 SVGIG (reference sequence). V was clipped by 0 bases and J by 0 bases; unmatched bases: 7. The CDR3 consists of 16 residues. Written as DNA, the CDR3 is TGTGCCTGGAGTGTACTTGCAGGGGGTTACCAAGAGACCCAGTACTTC. Translating it yields CAWSVLAGGYQETQYF.

This clonotype showed up many times. The rearrangement joins TRBV7-8 to TRBJ1-1; 7 positions match TRBD1. Trimming at V came to 3 bases and at J to 0 bases, leaving 10 bases not matched to a gene. The V gene's germline CDR1 is SGHVS and CDR2 FQNEAQ. The CDR3 length is 17 residues. CDR3 sequence: CASSLSTGSLMNTEAFF. As DNA, the CDR3 is TGTGCCAGCAGCTTGTCGACAGGGTCACTTATGAACACTGAAGCTTTCTTT.

The sample holds many counts of this clonotype. V is TRBV6-6 and J is TRBJ1-2, with 7 bases identical to TRBD1. With V trimmed by 4 bases and J by 7 bases, 9 bases remained unmatched. CDR1 is MNHNY, CDR2 SVGAGI, per germline (reference sequence). The CDR3 has 14 residues. The CDR3, as DNA: TGTGCCAGCAGTTCCCAGACAGGGAGGGCTGGCTACACCTTC. Translating it yields CASSSQTGRAGYTF.

This clonotype was counted between two and nine times. V and J are TRBV28 and TRBJ2-2; D not resolved. The CDR3 length is 12 residues. The V gene's germline CDR1 is MDHEN and CDR2 SYDVKM. The CDR3 nucleotides read TGTGCGGGTCGAACGAACACCGGGGAGCTGTTTTTT. It codes for CAGRTNTGELFF.

In its sample, this clonotype was seen many times. This chain uses TRBV20-1 with TRBJ1-2; D possibly corresponds to TRBD1 (5 bases). Germline-derived CDR1 and CDR2 are DFQATT and SNEGSKA (reference sequence). The CDR3 is made up of 14 amino acids. Trimming shortened V by 0 bases and J by 4 bases, and 12 bases separated the two germline ends. CDR3 sequence (DNA): TGCAGTGCTAGAGATTGGCAGGGACGCTATGGCTACACCTTC. Translation: CSARDWQGRYGYTF.

There are a few counts of this clonotype. The gene calls are TRBV28 and TRBJ2-3; TRBD1 is a possible D gene (6 bases). Germline CDR1 is MDHEN and CDR2 is SYDVKM. V dropped 5 bases and J dropped 4 bases, with 13 bases sitting between them. The CDR3 contains 14 residues. CDR3 sequence reads: CASSAPDSPDTQYF. The CDR3 DNA sequence: TGTGCCAGCAGTGCTCCGGACAGTCCAGATACGCAGTATTTT.

This clonotype was seen many times. The chain has TRBV18 and TRBJ1-5; D is unclear. Trimming removed 2 bases at V and 0 bases at J, with 5 bases between. Per the germline V gene, CDR1 is KGHSH and CDR2 is LQKENI. This CDR3 comprises 14 residues. The CDR3 loop reads CASSPGHSNQPQHF. The CDR3, as DNA: TGTGCCAGCTCACCAGGTCATAGCAATCAGCCCCAGCATTTT.

The rearrangement uses TRBV5-1 and TRBJ1-2; D is unclear. Germline-derived CDR1 and CDR2 are SGHRS and YFSETQ. Trimming left V 0 bases short and J 8 bases short, with 11 bases between. This CDR3 comprises 13 residues. The CDR3 DNA is TGCGCCAGCAGCTTGGAGCGAGGATCCGGCTACACCTTC. This translates into CASSLERGSGYTF.

This clonotype showed up just once. One end of the junction is discordant with germline, which a read error may explain. The chain recombines TRBV20-1 with TRBJ1-6, with 12 bases fitting TRBD1. This CDR3 has 15 residues. Germline V lookup: CDR1 DFQATT, CDR2 SNEGSKA (reference sequence). CDR3 protein: CSAGQGAFRNSSLHF. The CDR3 DNA reads as TGCAGTGCGGGACAGGGGGCGTTTCGCAATTCATCCCTCCACTTT.

This clonotype was counted ten times or more. The chain is built from TRBV12-3 or TRBV12-4 and TRBJ1-1, with 7 bases identical to TRBD1. This CDR3 has 14 amino acids. The ends lost 6 bases at V and 5 bases at J; junction bases unmatched: 9. CDR3 residues: CASSRDQGGTEAFF. In nucleotides, the CDR3 is TGTGCCAGCAGCCGGGACCAGGGGGGGACTGAAGCTTTCTTT.

The V and J genes are TRBV10-2 and TRBJ2-2; D assignment may be TRBD1 or TRBD2 (6 bases each). The germline gives CDR1 WSHSY, CDR2 SAAADI. The CDR3 runs 15 residues. The V and J ends lost 6 bases and 5 bases respectively, with 16 bases between them. CDR3 region: CASRKLGGRTGELFF. CDR3 sequence (DNA): TGCGCCAGCAGAAAATTAGGGGGGCGGACCGGGGAGCTGTTTTTT.

This clonotype was counted at least ten times. The rearrangement links TRBV3-1 to TRBJ1-1; D unresolved. The CDR3 covers 13 residues. Trimming pared 4 bases from V and 3 bases from J, leaving 9 bases between. The germline V gene encodes CDR1 LGHDT and CDR2 YNNKEL (reference sequence). The CDR3 sequence: CASSPGIYTEAFF. DNA of the CDR3: TGTGCCAGCAGCCCGGGAATTTACACTGAAGCTTTCTTT. Variable domain in full (rest from reference TRBV3-1 and TRBJ1-1): DTAVSQTPKYLVTQMGNDKSIKCEQNLGHDTMYWYKQDSKKFLKIMFSYNNKELIINETVPNRFSPKSPDKAHLNLHINSLELGDSAVYFCASSPGIYTEAFFGQGTRLTVV.

The rearrangement links TRBV7-9 to TRBJ1-1, with a possible D match to TRBD1 (6 bases). The germline V gene encodes CDR1 SEHNR and CDR2 FQNEAQ (reference sequence). V gave up 5 bases and J gave up 1 base, with 17 bases separating them. The CDR3 has 16 amino acids. CDR3 sequence reads: CASSPRGGARNTEAFF. The CDR3 coding sequence is TGTGCCAGCAGCCCCAGAGGGGGGGCAAGGAACACTGAAGCTTTCTTT.

The chain employs TRBV28 and TRBJ1-2; D perhaps matches TRBD1 (6 bases). This CDR3 has 13 residues. Germline-derived CDR1 and CDR2 are MDHEN and SYDVKM. V was pared by 5 bases and J by 4 bases, with 11 bases between. The CDR3 coding sequence is TGTGCCAGCAGTATTAGACAGGTCTATGGCTACACCTTC. Translation gives CASSIRQVYGYTF.

The chain employs TRBV6-5 and TRBJ2-7; 10 bases agree with TRBD2. Germline CDR1 and CDR2: MNHEY and SVGAGI. This CDR3 spans 16 amino acids. The V gene end was trimmed by 6 bases and the J gene end by 6 bases; junction bases not matched to a gene: 14. The CDR3 sequence is CASRPGGLAGDIEQYF. The CDR3 DNA is TGTGCCAGCAGACCCGGGGGGCTAGCGGGAGATATCGAGCAGTACTTC.

This chain links TRBV5-1 with TRBJ2-3; a weak D match, TRBD2 (5 bases). The CDR3 is 15 amino acids. Trimming took off 0 bases at V and 5 bases at J, with 13 bases between the two ends. Germline V gene sequence: CDR1 SGHRS, CDR2 YFSETQ. CDR3 in DNA: TGCGCCAGCAGCTTGGTGCTAGCAGGTAGAGATACGCAGTATTTT. The encoded protein is CASSLVLAGRDTQYF.

V is TRBV28 and J is TRBJ2-3; D remains ambiguous. Germline-derived CDR1 and CDR2 are MDHEN and SYDVKM. Trimming stripped 6 bases from V and 8 bases from J, with 9 bases between. This CDR3 spans 11 amino acids. CDR3 coding DNA: TGTGCCAGCAGCTCGCCGGTTACGCAGTATTTT. Its translation is CASSSPVTQYF.